One sample yielded the 31 T cell receptor beta chains listed below, sequenced in a study of cytomegalovirus exposure and HLA in healthy donors (dated by TCRdb to 2016 to 2017). Libraries were built with the immunoSEQ multiplex PCR assay. TCRdb obtained this table from immuneACCESS and retained in-frame rearrangements with V and J assigned. These tables miss some clones; where compared with another copy, unresolved V genes account for less than half of the shortfall, and the remainder is unexplained. The sample table records around 170,000 clones; around nine tenths of these occur just once. The ten largest make up 2.5% to 3.5% of the sample. The sequenced sample was PBMCs. The receptors here all came from a man aged 18-30 years in good health and CMV-seronegative.

This clone was observed once. The chain has TRBV5-1 and TRBJ2-3; TRBD1 agrees at 7 bases. CDR3 length equals 15 residues. The germline V gene has CDR1 SGHRS and CDR2 YFSETQ. J lost 0 bases, V lost 0 bases, and 1 base had no gene match. The CDR3 DNA is TGCGCCAGCAGCTTGGACAGGGGCAGCACAGATACGCAGTATTTT. It yields the protein CASSLDRGSTDTQYF. Based on the CDR3 plus reference TRBV5-1 and TRBJ2-3, the full variable domain is KAGVTQTPRYLIKTRGQQVTLSCSPISGHRSVSWYQQTPGQGLQFLFEYFSETQRNKGNFPGRFSGRQFSNSRSEMNVSTLELGDSALYLCASSLDRGSTDTQYFGPGTRLTVL.

This clone was detected only a few times. The V gene is TRBV6-1, the J gene TRBJ1-2; the match to TRBD1 covers 9 bases. J gave up 6 bases and V 6 bases, and 2 bases lay outside the gene matches. Looked up from germline, CDR1 is MNHNS and CDR2 is SASEGT. The CDR3 consists of 12 residues. For the CDR3, the DNA is TGTGCCAGCAGAAGACAGGGGGATGGCTACACCTTC. Translated, it gives CASRRQGDGYTF.

This chain links TRBV5-4 with TRBJ2-1; D uncertain. The CDR3 is 12 amino acids. Germline CDR1 and CDR2: SGHNT and YYREEE (reference sequence). V lost 0 bases, J lost 8 bases, and 6 bases lay in between. DNA for the CDR3: TGTGCCAGCAGCTTGGACGGGTATGAGCAGTTCTTC. Translated: CASSLDGYEQFF.

Written as DNA, the CDR3 is TGTGCCAGCGCGCCCTGGGCCCTTAACTATGGCTACACCTTC. It specifies CASAPWALNYGYTF. V usage is TRBV25-1 and J usage is TRBJ1-2; no firm D call. The length of the CDR3 is 14 residues. CDR1 and CDR2 from the germline V gene are MGHDK and SYGVNS. V was shortened by 8 bases and J by 1 base, with 14 bases between the two germline ends.

The chain combines TRBV7-2 with TRBJ1-1; TRBD1 might be the D (6 bases). The CDR3 is 17 residues long. From germline, CDR1 is SGHTA and CDR2 FQGNSA. Trimming stripped 5 bases from V and 0 bases from J, with 19 bases between. DNA of the CDR3: TGTGCCAGCAGCCACCCCCGGACAGACTCCATGAACACTGAAGCTTTCTTT. The encoded protein is CASSHPRTDSMNTEAFF.

The chain couples TRBV6-1 to TRBJ1-6; TRBD1 is a possible D gene (5 bases). V lost 8 bases and J 7 bases, leaving 18 bases between the germline ends. Germline V gene data show CDR1 as MNHNS and CDR2 as SASEGT. The CDR3 loop spans 15 amino acids. The CDR3 DNA reads TGTGCCAGCCTTTCGGTCAGGGCAGGGAATTCACCCCTCCACTTT. Encoded protein: CASLSVRAGNSPLHF.

The CDR3 region is CASSYQTASETQYF. The CDR3 DNA follows: TGTGCCAGCAGCTACCAGACAGCCTCGGAGACCCAGTACTTC. The V gene is TRBV7-9, the J gene TRBJ2-5; weak D call: TRBD1 (5 bases). The CDR3 loop spans 14 amino acids. Trimming removed 4 bases from V and 5 bases from J, with 14 bases in between. Germline V gene data show CDR1 as SEHNR and CDR2 as FQNEAQ (reference sequence).

The chain couples TRBV11-1 to TRBJ1-1, with 7 bases lining up with TRBD1. In germline, CDR1 is SGHAT, CDR2 FQDESV (reference sequence). The CDR3 covers 14 residues. Trimming took 1 base from V and 5 from J; bases not matched to a gene: 4. Written as DNA, the CDR3 is TGTGCCAGCAGCTTAGAACAGGGGTTTACTGAAGCTTTCTTT. Its translation is CASSLEQGFTEAFF.

This chain connects TRBV4-3 to TRBJ2-1, with 7 bases aligning to TRBD2. Germline lookup yields CDR1 LGHNA and CDR2 YSLEER. V gave up 5 bases and J gave up 7 bases; unmatched junction bases: 8. This CDR3 is built from 14 residues. The CDR3 loop reads CASSKGGSLNEQFF. CDR3 in DNA: TGCGCCAGCAGCAAAGGCGGGAGCCTTAATGAGCAGTTCTTC.

The rearrangement joins TRBV11-2 to TRBJ2-1, with unresolved D. Germline V CDR1 and CDR2: SGHAT, FQNNGV. The CDR3 contains 12 residues. V lost 5 bases and J 8 bases, leaving 10 bases between the germline ends. Written as DNA, the CDR3 is TGTGCCAGCAGCCTACTTCTCTATGAGCAGTTCTTC. As protein: CASSLLLYEQFF.

This chain links TRBV27 with TRBJ1-4; TRBD1 matches at 7 bases. With 0 bases clipped from V and 14 bases from J, the junction kept 6 bases outside the gene matches. CDR3 length: 13 amino acids. Germline-derived CDR1 and CDR2 are MNHEY and SMNVEV (reference sequence). Here the CDR3 DNA reads TGTGCCAGCAGTTTATCATGGGGACAGTTGCTGTTTTTT. Encoded protein: CASSLSWGQLLFF.

The chain uses TRBV11-2 and TRBJ2-5; 11 nucleotides line up with TRBD1. There are 16 residues in the CDR3. CDR1 is SGHAT and CDR2 is FQNNGV in the germline V gene. V shed 0 bases, J shed 1 base, and the junction held 1 base outside the gene matches. CDR3 sequence reads: CASSLEGTGGQETQYF. In nucleotides, the CDR3 is TGTGCCAGCAGCTTAGAGGGGACAGGGGGCCAAGAGACCCAGTACTTC. Complete variable domain (other parts from reference TRBV11-2 and TRBJ2-5): EAGVAQSPRYKIIEKRQSVAFWCNPISGHATLYWYQQILGQGPKLLIQFQNNGVVDDSQLPKDRFSAERLKGVDSTLKIQPAKLEDSAVYLCASSLEGTGGQETQYFGPGTRLLVL.

The rearrangement links TRBV5-6 to TRBJ2-7, with D perhaps TRBD1 (5 bases). Trimming cost V 4 bases and J 3 bases, with 11 bases left between them. This CDR3 region has 13 residues. Germline-derived CDR1 and CDR2 are SGHDT and YYEEEE. The CDR3 here is CASSTDIIYEQYF. The DNA of the CDR3 is TGTGCCAGCAGCACGGACATAATCTACGAGCAGTACTTC.

The chain combines TRBV28 with TRBJ2-3; D gene unclear. Germline CDR1 and CDR2: MDHEN and SYDVKM. The CDR3 has 13 amino acids. V dropped 6 bases and J dropped 4 bases, with 11 bases sitting between them. The DNA for the CDR3 is TGTGCCAGCAGCCCTAGAGTAGCAGATACGCAGTATTTT. Translating gives CASSPRVADTQYF. Together with reference TRBV28 and TRBJ2-3, the CDR3 gives the full variable domain: DVKVTQSSRYLVKRTGEKVFLECVQDMDHENMFWYRQDPGLGLRLIYFSYDVKMKEKGDIPEGYSVSREKKERFSLILESASTNQTSMYLCASSPRVADTQYFGPGTRLTVL.

V is TRBV5-6 and J is TRBJ2-1; 10 bases align to TRBD2. Per germline, CDR1 SGHDT and CDR2 YYEEEE. V shed 0 bases and J 0 bases; nucleotides not matched to a gene: 3. The CDR3 totals 17 residues. In nucleotides, the CDR3 is TGTGCCAGCAGCTTGGGGGCTAGCGGGAGCTCCTACAATGAGCAGTTCTTC. Translated: CASSLGASGSSYNEQFF.

The gene calls are TRBV19 and TRBJ2-1; the D is unclear. Germline V gives CDR1 LNHDA, CDR2 SQIVND (reference sequence). The CDR3 is made up of 14 amino acids. Trimming shortened V by 3 bases and J by 2 bases, and 8 bases separated the two germline ends. The CDR3 reads CASSMSGPYNEQFF. The CDR3 nucleotides read TGTGCCAGTAGTATGTCTGGGCCCTACAATGAGCAGTTCTTC.

The V and J genes are TRBV7-2 and TRBJ2-5; the match to TRBD2 covers 9 bases. With V trimmed by 4 bases and J by 5 bases, 14 bases remained unmatched. The CDR3 covers 17 residues. CDR1 and CDR2 (germline): SGHTA, FQGNSA. The CDR3 coding sequence is TGTGCCAGCAGCTATTTAGGGCCTAGCGGGAACAGGGAGACCCAGTACTTC. It translates to CASSYLGPSGNRETQYF.

This clone turned up a few times. The genes are TRBV11-2 and TRBJ2-3; D is unclear. Germline V gene sequence: CDR1 SGHAT, CDR2 FQNNGV. CDR3 length equals 13 residues. Trimming removed 3 bases at V and 4 bases at J, with 8 bases between. CDR3 in amino acids: CASSFYSPDTQYF. The CDR3 bases are TGTGCCAGCAGCTTTTACAGTCCAGATACGCAGTATTTT.

This sequence joins TRBV6-5 and TRBJ1-3, with D possibly being TRBD1 (6 bases). V lost 2 bases and J lost 0, with 11 bases in between. CDR3 length equals 16 residues. CDR1 is MNHEY and CDR2 is SVGAGI in the germline V gene. CDR3 DNA sequence: TGTGCCAGCAGTTACAGGTTCAGGGGCTCTGGAAACACCATATATTTT. Translated: CASSYRFRGSGNTIYF.

This chain connects TRBV6-1 to TRBJ1-3; D uncertain. The germline CDR1 and CDR2 sequences are MNHNS and SASEGT. The CDR3 covers 17 residues. The ends were cut back, 1 base at V and 4 bases at J, with 17 bases in the middle. The CDR3 spells CASSEGGSVTLGNTIYF. The CDR3 region has the DNA TGTGCCAGCAGTGAAGGTGGAAGCGTCACCCTCGGAAACACCATATATTTT.

The chain uses TRBV5-6 and TRBJ1-1; the D is unclear. Deletions cut 4 bases from V and 0 bases from J, with 16 bases between. Germline loops: CDR1 SGHDT, CDR2 YYEEEE. This CDR3 spans 16 amino acids. For the CDR3, the DNA is TGTGCCAGCAGCCAATACTATTCGCTGGTGAACACTGAAGCTTTCTTT. Its translation is CASSQYYSLVNTEAFF.

Here the CDR3 DNA reads TGTGCCAGCAGCTACAGGACAGGCTACACCTTC. Amino acids: CASSYRTGYTF. The rearrangement uses TRBV2 and TRBJ1-2, with D tentatively TRBD1 (5 bases). The ends were cut back, 6 bases at V and 8 bases at J, with 10 bases in the middle. The CDR3 spans 11 residues. CDR1 and CDR2 (germline): SNHLY, FYNNEI.

The chain employs TRBV28 and TRBJ2-7, with a tentative D call TRBD1 (6 bases). V was pared by 8 bases and J by 3 bases, with 14 bases between. CDR1 and CDR2 (germline): MDHEN, SYDVKM. The CDR3 consists of 13 residues. CDR3 in DNA: TGTGCCAGCGGATCAGGACAGCACTACGAGCAGTACTTC. It specifies CASGSGQHYEQYF.

V and J are TRBV10-3 and TRBJ2-4; TRBD1 aligns across 7 bases. This CDR3 region has 20 residues. J lost 0 bases, V lost 3 bases, and 17 bases had no gene match. Germline V CDR1 and CDR2: ENHRY, SYGVKD. CDR3 loop: CAISDGLDREKAGAKNIQYF. The CDR3 bases are TGTGCCATCAGTGATGGGCTTGACAGGGAAAAGGCTGGAGCCAAAAACATTCAGTACTTC.

Only a few counts were recorded for this clone. This chain joins TRBV7-9 and TRBJ2-5, with TRBD2 as a possible D gene (5 bases). Germline-derived CDR1 and CDR2 are SEHNR and FQNEAQ (reference sequence). The CDR3 has 14 residues. V lost 2 bases and J lost 1, with 8 bases in between. Written as DNA, the CDR3 is TGTGCCAGCAGCTTACAGCGGCTCCAAGAGACCCAGTACTTC. Translated: CASSLQRLQETQYF. The complete variable domain, with remaining parts taken from reference TRBV7-9 and TRBJ2-5, reads DTGVSQNPRHKITKRGQNVTFRCDPISEHNRLYWYRQTLGQGPEFLTYFQNEAQLEKSRLLSDRFSAERPKGSFSTLEIQRTEQGDSAMYLCASSLQRLQETQYFGPGTRLLVL.

This clone has more than one count but fewer than ten. The rearrangement joins TRBV2 to TRBJ1-3; maybe TRBD1 (6 bases). Trimming left V 6 bases short and J 0 bases short, with 9 bases between. Germline CDR1 SNHLY, CDR2 FYNNEI. The CDR3 sequence is 14 residues long. The DNA of the CDR3 is TGTGCCAGCAGGGGACAAGGCTCTGGAAACACCATATATTTT. This translates into CASRGQGSGNTIYF.

V is TRBV5-6 and J is TRBJ1-6; D may be TRBD1 (5 bases). This CDR3 has 14 residues. The germline gives CDR1 SGHDT, CDR2 YYEEEE. The V gene lost 2 bases and the J gene lost 10 bases, with 13 bases spanning the gap. Here the CDR3 reads CASSLGRGASPLHF. CDR3 DNA: TGTGCCAGCAGCTTAGGGAGGGGCGCGTCACCCCTCCACTTT. The complete variable domain, with remaining parts taken from reference TRBV5-6 and TRBJ1-6, reads DAGVTQSPTHLIKTRGQQVTLRCSPKSGHDTVSWYQQALGQGPQFIFQYYEEEERQRGNFPDRFSGHQFPNYSSELNVNALLLGDSALYLCASSLGRGASPLHFGNGTRLTVT.

V is TRBV18 and J is TRBJ1-5; weak D call: TRBD1 (5 bases). Trimming pared 3 bases from V and 2 bases from J, leaving 8 bases between. Germline V gene sequence: CDR1 KGHSH, CDR2 LQKENI. This CDR3 spans 14 amino acids. CDR3 sequence (DNA): TGTGCCAGCTCACCGACAGATGGCAATCAGCCCCAGCATTTT. As protein: CASSPTDGNQPQHF.

V gene TRBV5-1 combines with J gene TRBJ2-1, with TRBD2 identical over 8 bases. Germline V gives CDR1 SGHRS, CDR2 YFSETQ. V lost 0 bases and J lost 4; bases outside the gene matches: 3. This CDR3 has 15 amino acids. CDR3 protein: CASSLGGGKYNEQFF. The DNA for the CDR3 is TGCGCCAGCAGCTTGGGCGGGGGGAAATACAATGAGCAGTTCTTC. Using reference TRBV5-1 and TRBJ2-1 for the parts outside the CDR3, the full variable domain is KAGVTQTPRYLIKTRGQQVTLSCSPISGHRSVSWYQQTPGQGLQFLFEYFSETQRNKGNFPGRFSGRQFSNSRSEMNVSTLELGDSALYLCASSLGGGKYNEQFFGPGTRLTVL.

The rearrangement uses TRBV6-4 and TRBJ2-1; a possible D gene is TRBD1 (5 bases). Germline CDR1 and CDR2: MRHNA and SNTAGT. The CDR3 has 14 amino acids. The V end was cut by 2 bases, the J end by 10 bases, with 15 bases between. For the CDR3, the DNA is TGTGCCAGCAGTGACGTCCAGGAGAAGGGGGAGCAGTTCTTC. Its translation: CASSDVQEKGEQFF.

The chain has TRBV27 and TRBJ2-3; 9 bases are a match to TRBD1. CDR3 size: 15 residues. The V gene's germline CDR1 is MNHEY and CDR2 SMNVEV (reference sequence). The J segment lost 7 bases and the V segment lost 3 bases, leaving 8 bases of the junction unmatched. The CDR3 nucleotides read TGTGCCAGCAGTTTTCTAGGACAGGGGTTATATACGCAGTATTTT. This gives the protein CASSFLGQGLYTQYF.